The 24 T cell receptor beta chains below come from one sample, sequenced in a study of radiation and T cells in renal cell carcinoma. Some clones are missing from TCRdb's copy, which holds only in-frame ones; the method was immunoSEQ multiplex PCR. Among roughly 150,000 clones listed, approximately 90% were seen once. Indicated time point: baseline pretreatment blood. The sample's treatment: 15 Gy SBRT to primary tumor, nephrectomy 4 weeks later. Sequences were derived from blood, sampled from a patient whose treatment included radiotherapy and nephrectomy. The receptors derive from a woman in her 70s with renal cell carcinoma.

V gene TRBV28 combines with J gene TRBJ1-2; D is uncertain. Germline loops: CDR1 MDHEN, CDR2 SYDVKM. The CDR3 is 11 residues long. Deletions cut 8 bases from V and 8 bases from J, with 12 bases between. The CDR3 spells CASGNARGYTF. The CDR3 DNA is TGTGCCAGCGGTAACGCTCGAGGCTACACCTTC.

The gene calls are TRBV9 and TRBJ1-6; D may be TRBD1 (6 bases). V dropped 6 bases and J dropped 12 bases, with 16 bases sitting between them. The CDR3 is made up of 13 amino acids. CDR1 SGDLS and CDR2 YYNGEE come from the germline V gene. The CDR3 spells CASTDRPGEPLHF. CDR3 in DNA: TGTGCCAGCACGGATAGGCCAGGGGAACCCCTCCACTTT.

This chain links TRBV5-1 with TRBJ2-1, with TRBD2 matching over 7 bases. With 5 bases clipped from V and 10 bases from J, the junction kept 3 bases outside the gene matches. The CDR3 consists of 11 residues. The V gene's germline CDR1 is SGHRS and CDR2 YFSETQ. Here the CDR3 DNA reads TGCGCCAGCAGGGAGACTAGCGAGCAGTTCTTC. Amino acids: CASRETSEQFF.

V usage is TRBV13 and J usage is TRBJ1-4; a possible D gene is TRBD1 (6 bases). CDR3 length: 13 amino acids. Germline CDR1 PRHDT, CDR2 FYEKMQ (reference sequence). Trimming stripped 8 bases from V and 5 bases from J, with 12 bases between. This CDR3 reads CASLDRPNEKLFF. The CDR3 DNA reads TGTGCCAGCCTAGACAGGCCAAATGAAAAACTGTTTTTT.

The rearrangement links TRBV6-4 to TRBJ2-2, with 7 bases that match TRBD1. J lost 2 bases, V lost 3 bases, and 3 bases had no gene match. The CDR3 loop spans 15 amino acids. Per germline, CDR1 MRHNA and CDR2 SNTAGT. The CDR3 nucleotides read TGTGCCAGCAGTGAAGGGACAGTAAACACCGGGGAGCTGTTTTTT. Translation: CASSEGTVNTGELFF.

DNA for the CDR3: TGTGCCAGCAGTGAAGTTAGTGGCTACACCTTC. Its translation: CASSEVSGYTF. The chain recombines TRBV25-1 with TRBJ1-2; D remains unclear. The CDR3 totals 11 residues. The V end lost 2 bases, the J end lost 7 bases, and 5 bases lay between the germline ends. Germline V gene sequence: CDR1 MGHDK, CDR2 SYGVNS.

The genes are TRBV2 and TRBJ2-7; D may be TRBD1 (6 bases). V dropped 4 bases and J dropped 7 bases, with 14 bases sitting between them. The germline gives CDR1 SNHLY, CDR2 FYNNEI. The CDR3 is made up of 13 amino acids. CDR3: CASSVGAQGEQYF. The CDR3 DNA reads TGTGCCAGCAGTGTAGGGGCCCAGGGGGAGCAGTACTTC. The full variable domain, completed using reference TRBV2 and TRBJ2-7, is EPEVTQTPSHQVTQMGQEVILRCVPISNHLYFYWYRQILGQKVEFLVSFYNNEISEKSEIFDDQFSVERPDGSNFTLKIRSTKLEDSAMYFCASSVGAQGEQYFGPGTRLTVT.

The J gene is TRBJ2-7, the V gene TRBV5-4; TRBD1 might be the D (6 bases). CDR3 size: 13 residues. CDR1 is SGHNT, CDR2 YYREEE, per germline (reference sequence). V was trimmed by 2 bases and J by 3 bases, leaving 9 bases between them. The CDR3 is CASSLLQGYEQYF. CDR3 coding DNA: TGTGCCAGCAGCTTATTACAGGGCTACGAGCAGTACTTC. The complete variable domain, with remaining parts taken from reference TRBV5-4 and TRBJ2-7, reads ETGVTQSPTHLIKTRGQQVTLRCSSQSGHNTVSWYQQALGQGPQFIFQYYREEENGRGNFPPRFSGLQFPNYSSELNVNALELDDSALYLCASSLLQGYEQYFGPGTRLTVT.

J is TRBJ1-5 and V is TRBV28; weak D call: TRBD1 (5 bases). V gave up 9 bases and J gave up 4 bases, with 19 bases separating them. CDR1 is MDHEN and CDR2 is SYDVKM in the germline V gene. CDR3 size: 15 residues. The CDR3 loop reads CASDRFWDGNQPQHF. The DNA of the CDR3 is TGTGCCAGTGACCGGTTTTGGGACGGTAATCAGCCCCAGCATTTT.

This clone showed up just once. V gene TRBV27 combines with J gene TRBJ2-5, with D maybe TRBD1 (6 bases). Deletions cut 5 bases from V and 5 bases from J, with 15 bases between. CDR3 length: 14 residues. Per germline, CDR1 MNHEY and CDR2 SMNVEV (reference sequence). For the CDR3, the DNA is TGTGCCAGCAGTACACTGACAGGTTGGGAGACCCAGTACTTC. Protein product: CASSTLTGWETQYF.

The CDR3 protein is CASGWGASNQPQHF. CDR3 sequence (DNA): TGTGCCAGCGGGTGGGGGGCAAGCAATCAGCCCCAGCATTTT. The chain recombines TRBV19 with TRBJ1-5, with a possible D match to TRBD1 (6 bases). CDR3 length: 14 residues. Trimming took 9 bases from V and 1 from J, leaving 13 bases between them. The germline V gene has CDR1 LNHDA and CDR2 SQIVND (reference sequence).

This chain joins TRBV9 and TRBJ2-5; 7 bases line up with TRBD1. V gave up 0 bases and J gave up 5 bases; unmatched junction bases: 4. Per the germline V gene, CDR1 is SGDLS and CDR2 is YYNGEE. CDR3 length equals 14 residues. The CDR3 DNA reads as TGTGCCAGCAGCGTAGGCCTCAGGGGGGAGACCCAGTACTTC. This translates into CASSVGLRGETQYF. Full variable domain (missing parts from reference TRBV9 and TRBJ2-5): DSGVTQTPKHLITATGQRVTLRCSPRSGDLSVYWYQQSLDQGLQFLIQYYNGEERAKGNILERFSAQQFPDLHSELNLSSLELGDSALYFCASSVGLRGETQYFGPGTRLLVL.

Note on this clone: The junction does not match germline at one end; this may be a read error. V gene TRBV7-9 combines with J gene TRBJ2-7; TRBD1 might be the D (6 bases). Germline values: CDR1 SEHNR, CDR2 FQNEAQ (reference sequence). There are 15 residues in the CDR3. The CDR3 nucleotides read TGTGCCAGCAGCTTTGCTCAAGGACAGCGCCAGGTACCTTCGTTC. This translates into CASSFAQGQRQVPSF.

V and J are TRBV7-2 and TRBJ2-5; 12 bases line up with TRBD2. J was trimmed by 4 bases and V by 5 bases; bases with no gene match: 2. Germline-derived CDR1 and CDR2 are SGHTA and FQGNSA. This CDR3 comprises 14 residues. CDR3 in DNA: TGTGCCAGCAGCAGGACTAGCGGGGCAGAGACCCAGTACTTC. It encodes CASSRTSGAETQYF. Drawing the rest from reference TRBV7-2 and TRBJ2-5, the complete variable domain is GAGVSQSPSNKVTEKGKDVELRCDPISGHTALYWYRQSLGQGLEFLIYFQGNSAPDKSGLPSDRFSAERTGGSVSTLTIQRTQQEDSAVYLCASSRTSGAETQYFGPGTRLLVL.

This chain connects TRBV2 to TRBJ1-2; 10 bases align to TRBD1. The CDR3 loop spans 14 amino acids. Losses at the gene ends were 5 bases for V and 4 bases for J; bases not matched to a gene: 4. Germline CDR1 is SNHLY and CDR2 is FYNNEI. The CDR3 coding sequence is TGTGCCAGCAGTACCCGGGACAGGGGCTATGGCTACACCTTC. This translates into CASSTRDRGYGYTF. Combining the CDR3 with reference TRBV2 and TRBJ1-2 gives the whole variable domain EPEVTQTPSHQVTQMGQEVILRCVPISNHLYFYWYRQILGQKVEFLVSFYNNEISEKSEIFDDQFSVERPDGSNFTLKIRSTKLEDSAMYFCASSTRDRGYGYTFGSGTRLTVV.

This chain links TRBV7-2 with TRBJ2-1; TRBD2 agrees at 7 bases. V shed 1 base, J shed 3 bases, and the junction held 6 bases outside the gene matches. Germline V CDR1 and CDR2: SGHTA, FQGNSA. The CDR3 is 16 amino acids. The DNA of the CDR3 is TGTGCCAGCAGCTTAGGGGCGGGGGTGTACTACAATGAGCAGTTCTTC. It yields the protein CASSLGAGVYYNEQFF.

This rearrangement joins TRBV30 to TRBJ1-4; the match to TRBD1 covers 7 bases. This CDR3 has 14 amino acids. With V trimmed by 2 bases and J by 2 bases, 2 bases remained unmatched. CDR1 GTSNPN and CDR2 SVGIG come from the germline V gene (reference sequence). The CDR3 DNA is TGTGCCTGGAGTAGACAGGGTACTAATGAAAAACTGTTTTTT. This translates into CAWSRQGTNEKLFF.

This chain's CDR3 is CASSLSRASQGEEQYF. The CDR3 nucleotides read TGTGCCAGCTCACTTTCCCGGGCCTCTCAAGGGGAAGAGCAGTACTTC. The rearrangement uses TRBV18 and TRBJ2-7, with a tentative D call TRBD1 (5 bases). From germline, CDR1 is KGHSH and CDR2 LQKENI. The V end lost 4 bases, the J end lost 7 bases, and 23 bases lay between the germline ends. CDR3 length: 16 residues.

The CDR3 DNA sequence: TGTGCCAGCGAACCTTACAGGGGAACGGGAAACACCATATATTTT. This encodes CASEPYRGTGNTIYF. The chain employs TRBV6-1 and TRBJ1-3, with 7 bases lining up with TRBD1. The CDR3 has 15 amino acids. V lost 8 bases to trimming and J lost 4 bases; unmatched junction nucleotides: 11. Germline V gene lookup returns CDR1 MNHNS and CDR2 SASEGT.

This clone occurred once. This chain connects TRBV11-2 to TRBJ2-7; D gene ambiguous. The V end was cut by 5 bases, the J end by 3 bases, with 11 bases between. The germline V gene has CDR1 SGHAT and CDR2 FQNNGV. CDR3 length equals 13 residues. The CDR3 nucleotides are TGTGCCAGCAGCCCCGGACGGGTCTACGAGCAGTACTTC. This translates into CASSPGRVYEQYF. Full variable domain (remainder filled in from reference TRBV11-2 and TRBJ2-7): EAGVAQSPRYKIIEKRQSVAFWCNPISGHATLYWYQQILGQGPKLLIQFQNNGVVDDSQLPKDRFSAERLKGVDSTLKIQPAKLEDSAVYLCASSPGRVYEQYFGPGTRLTVT.

This clone was seen a handful of times. The rearrangement links TRBV2 to TRBJ1-6; D gene unclear. V was cut by 3 bases and J by 7 bases, with 10 bases left in between. CDR3 size: 14 residues. Germline CDR1 is SNHLY and CDR2 is FYNNEI. The CDR3 DNA is TGTGCCAGCAGTGATAGGGCAGGAAATTCACCCCTCCACTTT. It translates to CASSDRAGNSPLHF. Filled out from reference TRBV2 and TRBJ1-6, the complete variable domain reads EPEVTQTPSHQVTQMGQEVILRCVPISNHLYFYWYRQILGQKVEFLVSFYNNEISEKSEIFDDQFSVERPDGSNFTLKIRSTKLEDSAMYFCASSDRAGNSPLHFGNGTRLTVT.

This chain uses TRBV29-1 with TRBJ1-1; TRBD1 matches 8 bases. The CDR3 is made up of 14 amino acids. Germline V gene lookup returns CDR1 SQVTM and CDR2 ANQGSEA. V was pared by 7 bases and J by 3 bases, with 10 bases of the junction left unmatched. Here the CDR3 reads CSGIYRGVYTEAFF. The CDR3 DNA reads as TGCAGCGGGATATACAGGGGGGTGTACACTGAAGCTTTCTTT.

CDR3: CASSPGQGGQETQYF. The CDR3 DNA is TGTGCCAGCAGCCCGGGACAGGGGGGCCAAGAGACCCAGTACTTC. V is TRBV9 and J is TRBJ2-5; 11 nucleotides agree with TRBD1. Per germline, CDR1 SGDLS and CDR2 YYNGEE. The ends lost 4 bases at V and 1 base at J; junction bases unmatched: 3. The CDR3 runs to 15 residues.

The gene calls are TRBV19 and TRBJ2-7; 10 bases line up with TRBD1. The CDR3 sequence is 14 residues long. Germline V lookup: CDR1 LNHDA, CDR2 SQIVND (reference sequence). The V and J ends lost 6 bases and 4 bases, in that order; junction bases with no gene match: 6. The CDR3 coding sequence is TGTGCCAGTAGAAAGTCGGGACAGGGGTACGAGCAGTACTTC. Protein: CASRKSGQGYEQYF.